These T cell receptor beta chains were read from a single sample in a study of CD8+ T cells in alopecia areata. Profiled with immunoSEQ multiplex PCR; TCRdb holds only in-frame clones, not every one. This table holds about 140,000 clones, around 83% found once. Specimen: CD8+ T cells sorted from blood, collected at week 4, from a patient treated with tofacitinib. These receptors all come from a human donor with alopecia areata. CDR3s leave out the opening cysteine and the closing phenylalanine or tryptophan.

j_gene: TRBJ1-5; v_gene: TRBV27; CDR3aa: ASSLTASNQPQH
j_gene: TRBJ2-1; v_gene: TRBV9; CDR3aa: ASSVGASGMDEQF
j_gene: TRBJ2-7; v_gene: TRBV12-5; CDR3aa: ASGLGESYEQY
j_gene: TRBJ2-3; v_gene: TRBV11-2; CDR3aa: ASRGGDTQY
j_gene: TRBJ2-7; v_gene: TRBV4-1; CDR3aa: ASSHSPGSYEQY
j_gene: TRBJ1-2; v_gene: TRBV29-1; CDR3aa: SVDSARGYGYT
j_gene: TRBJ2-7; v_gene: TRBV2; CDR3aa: ASSDSRVVRQYEQY
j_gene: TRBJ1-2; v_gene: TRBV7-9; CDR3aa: ASSPDRRDGYT
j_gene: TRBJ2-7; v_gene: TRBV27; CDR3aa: ASSWGTGYEQY
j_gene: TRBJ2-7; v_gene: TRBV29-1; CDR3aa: SVPGSLAGSYYEQY
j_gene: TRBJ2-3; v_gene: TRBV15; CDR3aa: ATSRGPVTGGVTQY
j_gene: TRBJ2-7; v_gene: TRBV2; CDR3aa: ASSEVAGAYEQY
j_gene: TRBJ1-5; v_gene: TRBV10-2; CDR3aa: ASSEIQGANQPQH
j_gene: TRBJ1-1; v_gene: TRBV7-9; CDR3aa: ASSLLQPNTEAF
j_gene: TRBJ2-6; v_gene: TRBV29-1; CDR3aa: SVSGQELFSGANVLT
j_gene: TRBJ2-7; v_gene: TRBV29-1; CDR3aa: SVVLAPNYEQY
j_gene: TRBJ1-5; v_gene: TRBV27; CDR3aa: ASSNLHQPQH
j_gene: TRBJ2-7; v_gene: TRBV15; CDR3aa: ATSGRGGSYEQY
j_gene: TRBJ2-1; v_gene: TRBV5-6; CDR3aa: ASSSGGGANEQF
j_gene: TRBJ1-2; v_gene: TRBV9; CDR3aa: ASSTGQAGYT
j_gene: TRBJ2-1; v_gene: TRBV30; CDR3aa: AWSFERLLF
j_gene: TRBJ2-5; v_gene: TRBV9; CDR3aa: ASSVEARGIQETQY
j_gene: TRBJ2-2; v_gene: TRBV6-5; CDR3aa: ASGDREAGELF
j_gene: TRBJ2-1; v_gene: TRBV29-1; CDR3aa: SVEDQGVQF
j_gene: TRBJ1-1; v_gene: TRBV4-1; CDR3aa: ASSQKSGLIPEAF
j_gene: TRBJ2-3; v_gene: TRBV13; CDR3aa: ASSLGGGTTDTQY
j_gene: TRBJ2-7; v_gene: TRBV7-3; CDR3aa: ASSLSGTGSHEQY
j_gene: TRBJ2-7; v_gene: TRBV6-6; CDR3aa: ASSRNRGDSYEQY
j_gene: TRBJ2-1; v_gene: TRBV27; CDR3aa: ASSSNLEQF
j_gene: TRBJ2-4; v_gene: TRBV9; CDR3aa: ASSVGTGINIQY
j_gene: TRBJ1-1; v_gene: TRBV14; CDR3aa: ASSQDSVEAF
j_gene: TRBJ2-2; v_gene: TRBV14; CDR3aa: ASSQVETGELF
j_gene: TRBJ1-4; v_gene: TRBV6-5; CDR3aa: ASSARDRREKLF
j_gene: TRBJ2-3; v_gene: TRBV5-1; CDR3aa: ASSDPGTGGYTQY
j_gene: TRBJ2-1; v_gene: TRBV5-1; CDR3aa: ASSFLSSYNEQF
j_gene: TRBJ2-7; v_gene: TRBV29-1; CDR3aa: SAYTSGRSYEQY
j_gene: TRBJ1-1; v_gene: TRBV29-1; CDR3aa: SVEDGSGTEAF
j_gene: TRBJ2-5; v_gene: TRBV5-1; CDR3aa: ASSPGMEETQY
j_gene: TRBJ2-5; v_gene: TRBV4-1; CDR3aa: ASSQEAYQETQY
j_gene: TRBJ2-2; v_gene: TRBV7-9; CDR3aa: ASNIRSDWNTGELF
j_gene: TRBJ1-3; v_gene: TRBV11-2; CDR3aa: ASSLVPPGGSGNTIY
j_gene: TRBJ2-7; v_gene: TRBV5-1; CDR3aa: ASSPPGGYEQY
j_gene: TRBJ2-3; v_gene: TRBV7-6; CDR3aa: ASSSSGTGRTDTQY
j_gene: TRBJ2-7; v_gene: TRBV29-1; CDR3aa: SVENPPGSGTVGLAGIEQY
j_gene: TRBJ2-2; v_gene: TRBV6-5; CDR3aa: ASSISSAGELF
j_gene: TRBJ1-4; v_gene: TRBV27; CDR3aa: ASSSISQSLGEKLF
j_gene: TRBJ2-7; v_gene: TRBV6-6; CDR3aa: ASSDRGLFEQY
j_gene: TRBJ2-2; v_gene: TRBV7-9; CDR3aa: ASSLGTENTGELF
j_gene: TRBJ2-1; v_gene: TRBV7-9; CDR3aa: ASSYLAGGTGEQF
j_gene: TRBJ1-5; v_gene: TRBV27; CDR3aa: ASSFNNQPQH
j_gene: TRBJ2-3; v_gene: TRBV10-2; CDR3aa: ASSEPGLTKDTQY
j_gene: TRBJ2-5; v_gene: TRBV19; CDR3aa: ASSIAHRRDQETQY
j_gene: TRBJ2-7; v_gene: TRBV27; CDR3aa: ASSLRGFEQY